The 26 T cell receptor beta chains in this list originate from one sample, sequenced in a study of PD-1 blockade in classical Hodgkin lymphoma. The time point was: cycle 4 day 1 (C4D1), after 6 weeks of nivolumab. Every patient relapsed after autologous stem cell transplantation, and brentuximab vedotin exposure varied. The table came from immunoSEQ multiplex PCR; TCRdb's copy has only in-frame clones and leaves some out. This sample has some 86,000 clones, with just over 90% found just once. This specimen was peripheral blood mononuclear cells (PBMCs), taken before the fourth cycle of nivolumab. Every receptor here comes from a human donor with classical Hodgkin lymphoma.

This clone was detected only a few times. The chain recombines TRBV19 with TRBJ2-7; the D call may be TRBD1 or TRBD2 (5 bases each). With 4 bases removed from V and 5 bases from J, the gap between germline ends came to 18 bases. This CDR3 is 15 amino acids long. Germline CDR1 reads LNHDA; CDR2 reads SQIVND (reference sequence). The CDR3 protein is CASSTGTRATNEQYF. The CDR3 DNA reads TGTGCCAGTAGTACTGGGACGCGGGCGACAAACGAGCAGTACTTC.

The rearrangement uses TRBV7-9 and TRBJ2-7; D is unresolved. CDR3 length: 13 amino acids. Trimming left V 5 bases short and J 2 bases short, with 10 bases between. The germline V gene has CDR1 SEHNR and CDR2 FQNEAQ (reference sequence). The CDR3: CASSVHGTYEQYF. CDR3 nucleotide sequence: TGTGCCAGCAGCGTTCACGGCACCTACGAGCAGTACTTC.

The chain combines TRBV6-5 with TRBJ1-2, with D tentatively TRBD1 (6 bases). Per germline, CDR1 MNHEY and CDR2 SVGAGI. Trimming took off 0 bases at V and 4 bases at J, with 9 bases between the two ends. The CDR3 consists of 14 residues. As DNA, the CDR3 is TGTGCCAGCAGTTACTCGACAGGTGCCTATGGCTACACCTTC. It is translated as CASSYSTGAYGYTF.

The CDR3 loop reads CASSVSWGRNNSPLHF. The CDR3 nucleotides read TGTGCCAGCAGCGTATCCTGGGGGCGGAATAATTCACCCCTCCACTTT. V usage is TRBV9 and J usage is TRBJ1-6, with a weak D call TRBD1 (6 bases). CDR1 is SGDLS, CDR2 YYNGEE, per germline. Trimming cost V 1 base and J 5 bases, with 13 bases left between them. CDR3 length equals 16 residues.

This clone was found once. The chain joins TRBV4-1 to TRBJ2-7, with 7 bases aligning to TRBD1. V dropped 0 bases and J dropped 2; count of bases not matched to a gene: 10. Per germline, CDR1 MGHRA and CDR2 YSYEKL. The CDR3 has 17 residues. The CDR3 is CASSQDWDRNRAYEQYF. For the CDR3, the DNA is TGCGCCAGCAGCCAAGATTGGGACAGAAACAGGGCCTACGAGCAGTACTTC.

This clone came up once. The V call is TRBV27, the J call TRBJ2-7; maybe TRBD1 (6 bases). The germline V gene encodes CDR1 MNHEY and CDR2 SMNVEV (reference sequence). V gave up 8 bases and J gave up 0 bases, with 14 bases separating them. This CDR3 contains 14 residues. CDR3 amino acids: CASSGTTSSYEQYF. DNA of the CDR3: TGTGCCAGCTCAGGGACAACCTCCTCCTACGAGCAGTACTTC.

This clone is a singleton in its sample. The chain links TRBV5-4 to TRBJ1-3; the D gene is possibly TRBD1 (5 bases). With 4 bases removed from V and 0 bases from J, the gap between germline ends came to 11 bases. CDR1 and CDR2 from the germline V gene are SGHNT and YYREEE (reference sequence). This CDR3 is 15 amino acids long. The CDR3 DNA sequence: TGTGCCAGCAGCCGACAAACAGGCTCTGGAAACACCATATATTTT. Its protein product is CASSRQTGSGNTIYF.

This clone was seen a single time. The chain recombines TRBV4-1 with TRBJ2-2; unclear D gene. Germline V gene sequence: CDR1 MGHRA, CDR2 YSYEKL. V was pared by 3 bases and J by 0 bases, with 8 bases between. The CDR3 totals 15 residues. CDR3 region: CASSQAGPNTGELFF. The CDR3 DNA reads TGCGCCAGCAGCCAGGCTGGGCCGAACACCGGGGAGCTGTTTTTT.

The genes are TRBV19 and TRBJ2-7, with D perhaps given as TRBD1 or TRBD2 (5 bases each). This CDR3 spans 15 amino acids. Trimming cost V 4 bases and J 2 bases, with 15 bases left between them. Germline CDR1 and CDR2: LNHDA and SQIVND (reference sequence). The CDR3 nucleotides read TGTGCCAGTAGTACCCGCCAGGGAGCTGCCTACGAGCAGTACTTC. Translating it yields CASSTRQGAAYEQYF.

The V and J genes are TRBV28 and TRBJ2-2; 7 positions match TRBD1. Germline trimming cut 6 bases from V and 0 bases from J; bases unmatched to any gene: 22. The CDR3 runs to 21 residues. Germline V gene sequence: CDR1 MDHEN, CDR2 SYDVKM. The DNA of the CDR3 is TGTGCCAGCAGCCCCTTCCAACCGGGACAGAAATTCGGAGCGAACACCGGGGAGCTGTTTTTT. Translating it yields CASSPFQPGQKFGANTGELFF.

The CDR3 sequence: CASSPRLAGSYEQYF. CDR3 coding DNA: TGTGCCAGCAGCCCTCGACTAGCGGGCTCCTACGAGCAGTACTTC. This chain connects TRBV7-6 to TRBJ2-7, with TRBD2 identical over 10 bases. The CDR3 covers 15 residues. Germline V gives CDR1 SGHVS, CDR2 FNYEAQ. The junction had 4 bases not matched to a gene; V was cut back by 5 bases and J by 0 bases.

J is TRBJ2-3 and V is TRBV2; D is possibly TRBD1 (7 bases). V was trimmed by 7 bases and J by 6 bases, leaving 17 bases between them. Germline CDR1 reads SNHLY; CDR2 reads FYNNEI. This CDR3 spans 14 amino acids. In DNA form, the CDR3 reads TGTGCCAGCATGTCCAGGGGGGCAGGGGATACGCAGTATTTT. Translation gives CASMSRGAGDTQYF.

CDR3 protein: CATSSRTGTEAFF. CDR3 DNA: TGTGCCACCAGCAGCCGTACAGGCACTGAAGCTTTCTTT. This rearrangement joins TRBV15 to TRBJ1-1; possibly TRBD1 for D (5 bases). The CDR3 consists of 13 residues. V lost 3 bases and J lost 4, with 9 bases in between. Germline-derived CDR1 and CDR2 are LNHNV and YYDKDF (reference sequence).

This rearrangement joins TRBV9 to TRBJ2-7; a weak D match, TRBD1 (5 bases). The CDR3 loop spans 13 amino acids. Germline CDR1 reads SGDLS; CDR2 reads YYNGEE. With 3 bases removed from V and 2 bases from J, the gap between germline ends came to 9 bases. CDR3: CASSGGGTYEQYF. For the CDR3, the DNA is TGTGCCAGCAGCGGGGGCGGAACCTACGAGCAGTACTTC.

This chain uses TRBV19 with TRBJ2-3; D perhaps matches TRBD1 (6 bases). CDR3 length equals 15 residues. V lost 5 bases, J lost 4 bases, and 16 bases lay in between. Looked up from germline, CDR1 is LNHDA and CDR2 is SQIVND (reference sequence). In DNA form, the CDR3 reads TGTGCCAGTAGTGGGGCAGGGGTATGGTCAGATACGCAGTATTTT. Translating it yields CASSGAGVWSDTQYF.

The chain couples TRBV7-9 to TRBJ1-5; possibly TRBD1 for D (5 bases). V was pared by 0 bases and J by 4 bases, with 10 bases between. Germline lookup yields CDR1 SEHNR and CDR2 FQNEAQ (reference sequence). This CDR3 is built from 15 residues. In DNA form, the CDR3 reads TGTGCCAGCAGCTTAGCGGGGGACCCGAATCAGCCCCAGCATTTT. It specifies CASSLAGDPNQPQHF.

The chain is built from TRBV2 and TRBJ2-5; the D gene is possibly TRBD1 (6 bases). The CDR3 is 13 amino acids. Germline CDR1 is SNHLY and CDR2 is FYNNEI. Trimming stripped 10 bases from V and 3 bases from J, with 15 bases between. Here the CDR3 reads CATLSAGEETQYF. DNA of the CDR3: TGTGCCACTCTAAGCGCAGGGGAAGAGACCCAGTACTTC.

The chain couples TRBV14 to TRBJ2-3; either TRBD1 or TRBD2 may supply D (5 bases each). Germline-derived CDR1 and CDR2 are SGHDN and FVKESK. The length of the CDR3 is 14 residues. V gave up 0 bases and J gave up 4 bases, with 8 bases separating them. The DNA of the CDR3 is TGTGCCAGCAGCCAAGATCGAGGGGCAGATACGCAGTATTTT. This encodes CASSQDRGADTQYF.

CDR3 in DNA: TGTGCCAGCAGCCTCCCTGGAGTTGGTGCGGATGAAAAACTGTTTTTT. Translating it yields CASSLPGVGADEKLFF. The chain links TRBV7-2 to TRBJ1-4; the D is unclear. The CDR3 has 16 amino acids. Germline V CDR1 and CDR2: SGHTA, FQGNSA. The V and J ends lost 5 bases and 6 bases respectively, with 19 bases between them.

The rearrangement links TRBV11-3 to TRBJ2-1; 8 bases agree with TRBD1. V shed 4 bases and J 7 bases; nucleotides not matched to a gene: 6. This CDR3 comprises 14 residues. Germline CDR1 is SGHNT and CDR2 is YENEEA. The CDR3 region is CASSSRTGWNEQFF. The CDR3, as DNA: TGTGCCAGCAGCTCCCGGACAGGGTGGAATGAGCAGTTCTTC. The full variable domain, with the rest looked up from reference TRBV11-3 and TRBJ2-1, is EAGVVQSPRYKIIEKKQPVAFWCNPISGHNTLYWYLQNLGQGPELLIRYENEEAVDDSQLPKDRFSAERLKGVDSTLKIQPAELGDSAVYLCASSSRTGWNEQFFGPGTRLTVL.

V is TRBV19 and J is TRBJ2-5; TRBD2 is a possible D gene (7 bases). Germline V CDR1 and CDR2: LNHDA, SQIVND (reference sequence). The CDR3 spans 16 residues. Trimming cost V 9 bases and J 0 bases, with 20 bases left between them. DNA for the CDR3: TGTGCCAGCCGGGGCCCCGCGGGGGCCTACCAAGAGACCCAGTACTTC. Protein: CASRGPAGAYQETQYF.

In DNA, the CDR3 is TGTGCCAGCAGTGAAGACAGAAAGCCCTACGAGCAGTACTTC. It yields the protein CASSEDRKPYEQYF. This rearrangement joins TRBV6-1 to TRBJ2-7, with D unclear. V gave up 1 base and J gave up 2 bases, with 9 bases separating them. The CDR3 length is 14 residues. Looked up from germline, CDR1 is MNHNS and CDR2 is SASEGT.

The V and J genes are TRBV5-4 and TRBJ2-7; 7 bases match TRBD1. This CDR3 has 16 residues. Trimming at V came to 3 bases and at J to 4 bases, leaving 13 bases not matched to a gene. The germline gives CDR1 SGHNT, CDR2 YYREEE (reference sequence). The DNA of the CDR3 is TGTGCCAGCAGCTGGGACAGTGTTTTTTCGGGGTACGAGCAGTACTTC. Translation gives CASSWDSVFSGYEQYF.

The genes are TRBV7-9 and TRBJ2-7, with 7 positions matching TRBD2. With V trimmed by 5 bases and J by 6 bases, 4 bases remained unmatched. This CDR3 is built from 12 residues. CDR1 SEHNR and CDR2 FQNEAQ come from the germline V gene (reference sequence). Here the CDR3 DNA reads TGTGCCAGCAGCCCGCCGGGGGGCGAGCAGTACTTC. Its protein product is CASSPPGGEQYF.

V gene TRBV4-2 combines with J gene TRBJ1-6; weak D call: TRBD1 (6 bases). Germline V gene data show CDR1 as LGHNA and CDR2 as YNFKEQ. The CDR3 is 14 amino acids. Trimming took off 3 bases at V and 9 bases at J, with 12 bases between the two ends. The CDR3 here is CASSQNREISPLHF. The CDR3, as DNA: TGTGCCAGCAGCCAGAACAGGGAGATTTCACCCCTCCACTTT.

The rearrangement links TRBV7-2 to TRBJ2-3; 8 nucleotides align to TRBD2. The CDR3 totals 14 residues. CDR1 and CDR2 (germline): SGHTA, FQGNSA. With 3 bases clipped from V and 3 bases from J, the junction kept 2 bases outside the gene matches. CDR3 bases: TGTGCCAGCAGCTTGCGGGGGGAGACAGATACGCAGTATTTT. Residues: CASSLRGETDTQYF. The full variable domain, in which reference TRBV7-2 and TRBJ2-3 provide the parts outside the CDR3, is GAGVSQSPSNKVTEKGKDVELRCDPISGHTALYWYRQSLGQGLEFLIYFQGNSAPDKSGLPSDRFSAERTGGSVSTLTIQRTQQEDSAVYLCASSLRGETDTQYFGPGTRLTVL.